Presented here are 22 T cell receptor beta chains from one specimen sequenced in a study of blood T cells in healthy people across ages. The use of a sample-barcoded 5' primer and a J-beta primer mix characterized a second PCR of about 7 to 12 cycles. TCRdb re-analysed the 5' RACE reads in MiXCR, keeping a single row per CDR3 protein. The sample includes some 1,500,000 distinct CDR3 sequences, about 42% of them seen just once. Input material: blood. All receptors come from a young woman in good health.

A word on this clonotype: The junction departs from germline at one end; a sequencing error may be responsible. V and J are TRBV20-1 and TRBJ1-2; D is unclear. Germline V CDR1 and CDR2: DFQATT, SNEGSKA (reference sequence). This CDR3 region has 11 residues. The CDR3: CSAGDGNGYTF. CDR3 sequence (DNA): TGCAGTGCTGGAGATGGGAATGGCTACACCTTC.

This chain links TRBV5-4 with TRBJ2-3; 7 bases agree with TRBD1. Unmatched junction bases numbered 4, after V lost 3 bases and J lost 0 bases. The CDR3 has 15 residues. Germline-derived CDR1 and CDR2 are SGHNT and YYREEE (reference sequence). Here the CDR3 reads CASSSKQGSTDTQYF. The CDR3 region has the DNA TGTGCCAGCAGCTCAAAACAGGGGAGCACAGATACGCAGTATTTT.

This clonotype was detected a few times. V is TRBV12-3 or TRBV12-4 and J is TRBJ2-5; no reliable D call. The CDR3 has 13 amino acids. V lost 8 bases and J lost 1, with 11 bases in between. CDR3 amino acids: CASRPHPQETQYF. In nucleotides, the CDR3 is TGTGCCAGCCGTCCCCATCCCCAAGAGACCCAGTACTTC.

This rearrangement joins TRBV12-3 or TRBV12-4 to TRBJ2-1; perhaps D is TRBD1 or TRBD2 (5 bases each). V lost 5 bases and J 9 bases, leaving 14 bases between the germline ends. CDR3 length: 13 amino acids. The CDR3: CASSPRDHIEQFF. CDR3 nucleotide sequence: TGTGCCAGCAGTCCCAGGGACCACATTGAGCAGTTCTTC.

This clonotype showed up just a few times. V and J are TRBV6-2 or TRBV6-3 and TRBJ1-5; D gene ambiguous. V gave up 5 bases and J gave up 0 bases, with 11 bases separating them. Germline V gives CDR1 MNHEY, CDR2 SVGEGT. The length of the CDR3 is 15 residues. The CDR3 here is CASSRGIYSNQPQHF. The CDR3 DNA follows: TGTGCCAGCAGTCGGGGAATCTATAGCAATCAGCCCCAGCATTTT.

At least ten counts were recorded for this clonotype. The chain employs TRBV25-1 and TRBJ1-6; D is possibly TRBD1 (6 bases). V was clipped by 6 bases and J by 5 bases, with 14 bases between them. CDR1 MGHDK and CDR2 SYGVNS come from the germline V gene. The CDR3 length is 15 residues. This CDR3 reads CASRWGALDNSPLHF. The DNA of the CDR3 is TGTGCCAGCAGATGGGGGGCACTGGATAATTCACCCCTCCACTTT.

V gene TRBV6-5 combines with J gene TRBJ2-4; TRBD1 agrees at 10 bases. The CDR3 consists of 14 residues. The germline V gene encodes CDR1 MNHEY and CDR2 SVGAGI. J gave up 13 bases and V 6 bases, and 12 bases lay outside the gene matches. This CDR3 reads CASRRDRGNNEQYF. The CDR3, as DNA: TGTGCCAGCAGAAGGGACAGGGGCAACAATGAGCAGTACTTC.

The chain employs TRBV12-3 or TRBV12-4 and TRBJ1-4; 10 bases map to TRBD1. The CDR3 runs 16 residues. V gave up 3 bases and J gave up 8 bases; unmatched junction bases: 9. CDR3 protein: CASSFRGTGVGEKLFF. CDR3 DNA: TGTGCCAGCAGTTTCCGGGGGACAGGGGTAGGGGAAAAACTGTTTTTT.

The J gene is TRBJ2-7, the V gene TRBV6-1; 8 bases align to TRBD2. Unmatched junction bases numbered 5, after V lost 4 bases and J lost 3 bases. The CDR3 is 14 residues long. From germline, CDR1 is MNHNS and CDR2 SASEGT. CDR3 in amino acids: CASSVSGSFYEQYF. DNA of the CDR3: TGTGCCAGCAGTGTAAGCGGGAGCTTCTACGAGCAGTACTTC.

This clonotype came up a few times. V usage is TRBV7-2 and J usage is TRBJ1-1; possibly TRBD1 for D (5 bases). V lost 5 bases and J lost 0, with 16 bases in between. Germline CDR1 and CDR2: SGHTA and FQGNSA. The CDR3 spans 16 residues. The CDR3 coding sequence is TGTGCCAGCAGCCCCGTACTGGGGGGTTTGAACACTGAAGCTTTCTTT. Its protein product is CASSPVLGGLNTEAFF.

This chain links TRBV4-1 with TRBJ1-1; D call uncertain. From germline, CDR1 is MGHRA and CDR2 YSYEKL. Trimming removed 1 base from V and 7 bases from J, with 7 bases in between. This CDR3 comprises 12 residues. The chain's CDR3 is CASSQATGEAFF. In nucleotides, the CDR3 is TGCGCCAGCAGCCAAGCAACGGGTGAAGCTTTCTTT.

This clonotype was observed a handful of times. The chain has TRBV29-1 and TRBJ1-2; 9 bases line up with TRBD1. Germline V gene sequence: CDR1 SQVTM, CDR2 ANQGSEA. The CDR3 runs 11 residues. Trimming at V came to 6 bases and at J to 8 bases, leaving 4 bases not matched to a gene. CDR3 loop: CSVWTGEGYTF. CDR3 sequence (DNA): TGCAGCGTCTGGACAGGGGAGGGCTACACCTTC.

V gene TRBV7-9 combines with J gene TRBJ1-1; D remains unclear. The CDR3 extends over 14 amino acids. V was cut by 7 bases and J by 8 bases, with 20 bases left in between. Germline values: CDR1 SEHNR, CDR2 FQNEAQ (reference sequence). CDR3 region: CASKIPQHVAEAFF. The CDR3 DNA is TGTGCCAGCAAAATCCCCCAGCATGTAGCCGAAGCTTTCTTT.

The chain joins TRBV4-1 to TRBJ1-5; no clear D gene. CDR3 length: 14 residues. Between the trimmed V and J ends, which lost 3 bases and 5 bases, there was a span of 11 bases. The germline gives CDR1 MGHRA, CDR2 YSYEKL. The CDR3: CASSQFEGYQPQHF. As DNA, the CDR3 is TGCGCCAGCAGCCAGTTTGAGGGATATCAGCCCCAGCATTTT.

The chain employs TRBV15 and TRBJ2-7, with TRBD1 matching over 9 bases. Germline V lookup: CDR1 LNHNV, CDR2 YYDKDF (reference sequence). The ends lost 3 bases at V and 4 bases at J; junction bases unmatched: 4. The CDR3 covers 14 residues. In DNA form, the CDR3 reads TGTGCCACCAGCAGGTCGACAGGGGGGTACGAGCAGTACTTC. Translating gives CATSRSTGGYEQYF.

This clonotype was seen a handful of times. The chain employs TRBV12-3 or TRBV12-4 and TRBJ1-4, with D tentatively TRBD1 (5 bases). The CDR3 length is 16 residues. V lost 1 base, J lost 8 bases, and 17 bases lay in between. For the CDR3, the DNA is TGTGCCAGCAGTTTAGGGGACGCAGGACTAGTCGAAAAACTGTTTTTT. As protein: CASSLGDAGLVEKLFF.

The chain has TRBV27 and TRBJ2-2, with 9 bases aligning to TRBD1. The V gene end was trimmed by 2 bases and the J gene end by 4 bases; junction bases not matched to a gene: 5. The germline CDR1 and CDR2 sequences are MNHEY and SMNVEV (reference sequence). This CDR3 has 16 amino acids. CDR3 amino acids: CASSLIWGQGTGELFF. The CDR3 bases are TGTGCCAGCAGTTTAATTTGGGGACAGGGCACCGGGGAGCTGTTTTTT.

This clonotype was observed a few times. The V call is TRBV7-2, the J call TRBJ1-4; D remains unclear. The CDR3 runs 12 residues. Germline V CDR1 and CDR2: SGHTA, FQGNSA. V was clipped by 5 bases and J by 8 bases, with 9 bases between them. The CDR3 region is CASSRPREKLFF. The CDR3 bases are TGTGCCAGCAGCCGCCCCAGGGAAAAACTGTTTTTT.

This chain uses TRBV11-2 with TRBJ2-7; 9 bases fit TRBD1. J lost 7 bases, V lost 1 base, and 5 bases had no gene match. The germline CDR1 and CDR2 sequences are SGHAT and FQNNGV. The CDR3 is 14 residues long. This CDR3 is CASSLVRTGDEQYF. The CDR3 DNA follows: TGTGCCAGCAGCTTAGTACGGACAGGGGATGAGCAGTACTTC.

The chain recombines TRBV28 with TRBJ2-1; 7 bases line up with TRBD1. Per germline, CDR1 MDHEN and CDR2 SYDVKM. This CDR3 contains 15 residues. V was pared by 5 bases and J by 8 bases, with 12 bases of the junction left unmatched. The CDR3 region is CASSITGVGNDEQFF. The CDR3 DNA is TGTGCCAGCAGTATTACAGGGGTGGGAAACGATGAGCAGTTCTTC.

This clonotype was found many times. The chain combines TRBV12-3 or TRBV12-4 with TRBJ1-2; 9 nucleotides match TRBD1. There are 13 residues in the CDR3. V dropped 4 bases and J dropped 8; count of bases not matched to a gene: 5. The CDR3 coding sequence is TGTGCCAGCAGTTCAAGTACAGGGGGCGGCTACACCTTC. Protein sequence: CASSSSTGGGYTF.

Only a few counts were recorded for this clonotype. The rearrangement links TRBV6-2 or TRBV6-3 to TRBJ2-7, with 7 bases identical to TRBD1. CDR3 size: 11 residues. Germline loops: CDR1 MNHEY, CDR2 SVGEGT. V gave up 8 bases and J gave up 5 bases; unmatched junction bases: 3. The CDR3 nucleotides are TGTGCCAGCCGGGACAGTGACGAGCAGTACTTC. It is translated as CASRDSDEQYF.